This section outlines one TCR beta chain sequence together with its context. Researchers amplified the TCR beta CDR3 regions from RNA transcripts. The TCR CDR3 first-round RT-PCR relied on the HTBI primer set. TCRdb fed the multiplex PCR reads into MiXCR, producing one record per CDR3 protein. The table has about 520,000 distinct CDR3 sequences, approximately 25% seen once; the top ten hold over 9%. The record originates from a study of T cells in Graves' hyperthyroidism and ophthalmopathy. Study-level information: Initial diagnosis, before any treatment, was when peripheral blood was collected.

The CDR3 has 15 amino acids. V lost 1 base, J lost 1 base, and 8 bases lay in between. CDR1 is SGHVS, CDR2 FQNEAQ, per germline. Among ophthalmopathy patients, the Clinical Activity Score reached at least 3, the NOSPECS grade reached at least 4, and duration remained under 3 months. The clonotype was recovered from a woman between 25 and 40 years old with Graves' ophthalmopathy. The sequenced material came from blood. The rearrangement joins TRBV7-8 to TRBJ1-5, with no clear D. CDR3 coding DNA: TGTGCCAGCAGCTTAGGGGTCTCCAGCAATCAGCCCCAGCATTTT. It encodes CASSLGVSSNQPQHF.